This TCR beta chain was sequenced during a study of T cells after yellow fever vaccination. TCRdb processed the 5' RACE reads anew with MiXCR; each CDR3 protein has one entry. The sample yields some 670,000 distinct CDR3 sequences, 9% to 15% seen once. The V end was cut by 8 bases, the J end by 3 bases, with 14 bases between. Germline CDR1 is MNHNS and CDR2 is SASEGT. This CDR3 contains 13 residues. This clonotype turned up a few times. Its specificity is unknown. Whole-study results and caveats: A weaker but faster secondary response was observed, peaking on day 5 versus 15.

The specimen was PBMCs, collected on the day of the yellow fever booster vaccination. This sequence joins TRBV6-1 and TRBJ2-7; TRBD1 is a possible D gene (5 bases). The clonotype was recovered from a man younger than 40 who received the YFV17D yellow fever vaccine. The CDR3 region has the DNA TGTGCCAGCCACAGGAGAACGGGCTACGAGCAGTACTTC. Translation: CASHRRTGYEQYF.